This T cell receptor beta chain appears in the sequencing data of a study of OX40 agonist ivuxolimab in advanced cancers. On the study more broadly: A mean age of about 59 years, range roughly 23 to 79, was recorded, and more than 80% were male. One hepatocellular carcinoma and a couple of cutaneous melanoma patients partially responded.

Assay: immunoSEQ multiplex PCR; the TCRdb copy retains only in-frame clones and omits some. Here the sample spans around 80,000 clones, about four fifths being singletons. V was cut by 5 bases and J by 5 bases, with 18 bases left in between. The V gene's germline CDR1 is SEHNR and CDR2 FQNEAQ (reference sequence). The CDR3 totals 15 residues. Study findings and constraints: On average, a greater number of expanded clones characterised CD8+ T cells relative to CD4+. Low normalized clonal expansion also occurred in some nonresponding patients.

A word on this clone: The antigen remains unidentified.

Sequencing was performed on CD4+ or CD8+ T cells sorted from blood, taken in a trial of the OX40 agonist ivuxolimab. The chain uses TRBV7-9 and TRBJ1-2; D may be TRBD1 (6 bases). The TCR sequence derives from an adult with an advanced solid tumor such as melanoma, head and neck, liver or kidney cancer. The CDR3 DNA follows: TGTGCCAGCAGCCACCGGGGGGGGGCCATATATGGCTACACCTTC. It codes for CASSHRGGAIYGYTF.